These 27 T cell receptor beta chains were sequenced from one sample in a study of blood T cell repertoires in COVID-19. Produced via immunoSEQ multiplex PCR; TCRdb's table is partial and in-frame only. The sample holds some 340,000 clones, about 85% seen once. The sequenced sample consisted of peripheral blood. These receptors all come from a woman under 30 with acute or convalescent COVID-19.

Regarding this clone: At one boundary the junction diverges from the germline segment, which might be a read error. The rearrangement uses TRBV7-8 and TRBJ2-3; 10 nucleotides align to TRBD2. CDR1 and CDR2 from the germline V gene are SGHVS and FQNEAQ. The CDR3 runs to 16 residues. CDR3 in amino acids: CASTLRTSGGTDTQYF. CDR3 in DNA: TGTGCCAGCACCTTACGGACTAGCGGAGGCACAGATACGCAGTATTTT.

The J gene is TRBJ1-4, the V gene TRBV5-8, with D possibly TRBD1 on 6 matching bases. The germline gives CDR1 SGHTS, CDR2 YDEGEE. CDR3 length: 15 amino acids. Trimming left V 2 bases short and J 7 bases short, with 15 bases between. CDR3: CASSLTGSPGEKLFF. The CDR3 bases are TGTGCCAGCAGCTTAACAGGGTCGCCAGGTGAAAAACTGTTTTTT.

In this sample, this clone turned up many times. This rearrangement joins TRBV7-3 to TRBJ2-3, with TRBD2 matching over 7 bases. From germline, CDR1 is SGHTA and CDR2 FQGTGA. The CDR3 consists of 12 residues. Written as DNA, the CDR3 is TGTGCTCAGAGAAGCGGGGCAGATACGCAGTATTTT. As protein: CAQRSGADTQYF.

The gene calls are TRBV6-1 and TRBJ1-1, with D uncertain. In germline, CDR1 is MNHNS, CDR2 SASEGT. V dropped 2 bases and J dropped 3 bases, with 4 bases sitting between them. The CDR3 totals 12 residues. This CDR3 is CASSERDTEAFF. In nucleotides, the CDR3 is TGTGCCAGCAGTGAACGGGACACTGAAGCTTTCTTT.

The CDR3 DNA sequence: TGTGCCAGCAGTTTATGGGGAGGCACTGAAGCTTTCTTT. Amino acids: CASSLWGGTEAFF. V and J are TRBV28 and TRBJ1-1; D is ambiguous. The germline CDR1 and CDR2 sequences are MDHEN and SYDVKM. V shed 0 bases and J shed 4 bases, with 6 bases lying between them. This CDR3 is built from 13 residues.

The V and J genes are TRBV6-5 and TRBJ1-4; 8 nucleotides match TRBD1. The CDR3 is made up of 14 amino acids. Germline V gives CDR1 MNHEY, CDR2 SVGAGI. Trimming cost V 8 bases and J 8 bases; bases outside gene matches: 10. CDR3: CASERQGLGEKLFF. The CDR3 DNA reads TGTGCCAGCGAGAGACAGGGGCTAGGGGAAAAACTGTTTTTT.

J is TRBJ1-4 and V is TRBV9, with D tentatively TRBD1 (6 bases). CDR1 is SGDLS, CDR2 YYNGEE, per germline. Trimming took off 4 bases at V and 4 bases at J, with 11 bases between the two ends. The CDR3 has 14 residues. CDR3 loop: CASSSRTDNEKLFF. The CDR3 nucleotides are TGTGCCAGCAGCTCTCGGACAGATAATGAAAAACTGTTTTTT. Drawing the rest from reference TRBV9 and TRBJ1-4, the complete variable domain is DSGVTQTPKHLITATGQRVTLRCSPRSGDLSVYWYQQSLDQGLQFLIQYYNGEERAKGNILERFSAQQFPDLHSELNLSSLELGDSALYFCASSSRTDNEKLFFGSGTQLSVL.

The chain uses TRBV4-1 and TRBJ2-3, with D possibly matching TRBD2 (6 bases). V lost 6 bases and J 0 bases, leaving 13 bases between the germline ends. The CDR3 is 15 residues long. Per the germline V gene, CDR1 is MGHRA and CDR2 is YSYEKL. CDR3 sequence reads: CASREGRTSTDTQYF. CDR3 DNA sequence: TGCGCCAGCAGAGAAGGGAGGACGAGCACAGATACGCAGTATTTT.

In regard to this clone: Within the sample, other DNA sequences also encode this same CDR3. This sequence joins TRBV25-1 and TRBJ2-3; D gene uncertain. Germline CDR1 reads MGHDK; CDR2 reads SYGVNS. The V end was cut by 0 bases, the J end by 2 bases, with 6 bases between. CDR3 length equals 14 residues. The CDR3 loop reads CASSEYSLTDTQYF. The CDR3 DNA reads as TGTGCCAGCAGTGAATATTCCCTCACAGATACGCAGTATTTT.

This chain connects TRBV6-2 or TRBV6-3 to TRBJ2-5, with 7 bases aligning to TRBD1. J lost 2 bases, V lost 2 bases, and 2 bases had no gene match. The germline V gene has CDR1 MNHEY and CDR2 SVGEGT. The CDR3 sequence is 14 residues long. In DNA, the CDR3 is TGTGCCAGCAGTTACGTGGACAGGCAAGAGACCCAGTACTTC. This encodes CASSYVDRQETQYF.

This sequence joins TRBV6-5 and TRBJ1-1; no clear D gene. The CDR3 runs 12 residues. V lost 0 bases to trimming and J lost 8 bases, with 7 bases between them. CDR1 MNHEY and CDR2 SVGAGI come from the germline V gene. The CDR3 is CASSYSGGEAFF. CDR3 bases: TGTGCCAGCAGTTACTCGGGCGGGGAAGCTTTCTTT.

With respect to this clone: At one of its ends the junction is not consistent with the germline gene, which may arise from a read error. The CDR3 here is CASSFSGQVIF. The CDR3 nucleotides are TGCGCCAGCAGCTTCTCGGGACAGGTAATATTC. The chain has TRBV5-1 and TRBJ2-7, with 8 bases fitting TRBD1. The CDR3 loop spans 11 amino acids. Germline V gene lookup returns CDR1 SGHRS and CDR2 YFSETQ.

A few counts support this clone. The J gene is TRBJ1-5, the V gene TRBV19, with 12 bases matching TRBD1. Germline V gene lookup returns CDR1 LNHDA and CDR2 SQIVND (reference sequence). This CDR3 region has 17 residues. The J segment lost 7 bases and the V segment lost 4 bases, leaving 11 bases of the junction unmatched. The CDR3 sequence is CASSRGTGGTFDQPQHF. As DNA, the CDR3 is TGTGCCAGTAGTAGAGGGACAGGGGGCACATTCGACCAGCCCCAGCATTTT. The variable domain in full, with the rest retrieved from reference TRBV19 and TRBJ1-5, is DGGITQSPKYLFRKEGQNVTLSCEQNLNHDAMYWYRQDPGQGLRLIYYSQIVNDFQKGDIAEGYSVSREKKESFPLTVTSAQKNPTAFYLCASSRGTGGTFDQPQHFGDGTRLSIL.

On this clone: The sample holds other DNA sequences that translate to the same CDR3. This chain links TRBV10-3 with TRBJ2-7, with a possible D match to TRBD1 (7 bases). Between the trimmed V and J ends, which lost 2 bases and 5 bases, there was a span of 10 bases. CDR1 and CDR2 (germline): ENHRY, SYGVKD. This CDR3 is built from 13 residues. For the CDR3, the DNA is TGTGCCATCAGTGAGGACAGGGAGGACGAGCAGTACTTC. It specifies CAISEDREDEQYF.

The V gene is TRBV12-3 or TRBV12-4, the J gene TRBJ1-1; D is unclear. Trimming cost V 7 bases and J 1 base, with 10 bases left between them. CDR3 size: 13 residues. CDR3 in DNA: TGTGCCAGCAAAAGCTATTCGAACACTGAAGCTTTCTTT. It codes for CASKSYSNTEAFF.

The CDR3 protein is CASSPEGWSNEQFF. For the CDR3, the DNA is TGTGCCAGCAGCCCCGAGGGATGGAGCAATGAGCAGTTCTTC. This chain uses TRBV4-2 with TRBJ2-1; D is perhaps TRBD2 (5 bases). The CDR3 spans 14 residues. CDR1 and CDR2 from the germline V gene are LGHNA and YNFKEQ. Trimming pared 4 bases from V and 6 bases from J, leaving 13 bases between.

This chain joins TRBV28 and TRBJ1-2; D is possibly TRBD1 (5 bases). V dropped 1 base and J dropped 2 bases, with 11 bases sitting between them. Germline lookup yields CDR1 MDHEN and CDR2 SYDVKM. The CDR3 is 15 residues long. CDR3 protein: CASSLSPGNNYGYTF. As DNA, the CDR3 is TGTGCCAGCAGTTTATCTCCAGGGAACAACTATGGCTACACCTTC.

This rearrangement joins TRBV19 to TRBJ1-2; 10 bases map to TRBD1. Germline CDR1 is LNHDA and CDR2 is SQIVND (reference sequence). The CDR3 spans 13 residues. Germline trimming cut 6 bases from V and 7 bases from J; bases unmatched to any gene: 5. The CDR3 coding sequence is TGTGCCAGTAGGCGACAGGGGGCATCTGGCTACACCTTC. This codes for CASRRQGASGYTF. Full variable domain (outside the CDR3, taken from reference TRBV19 and TRBJ1-2): DGGITQSPKYLFRKEGQNVTLSCEQNLNHDAMYWYRQDPGQGLRLIYYSQIVNDFQKGDIAEGYSVSREKKESFPLTVTSAQKNPTAFYLCASRRQGASGYTFGSGTRLTVV.

The chain uses TRBV9 and TRBJ1-5; D is unresolved. V shed 0 bases and J shed 8 bases, with 12 bases lying between them. This CDR3 contains 14 residues. Per the germline V gene, CDR1 is SGDLS and CDR2 is YYNGEE. In nucleotides, the CDR3 is TGTGCCAGCAGCGTAGGGGAGGAGCCTAAGCCCCAGCATTTT. This codes for CASSVGEEPKPQHF.

The J gene is TRBJ1-4, the V gene TRBV25-1, with D hard to call. The V end lost 4 bases, the J end lost 4 bases, and 10 bases lay between the germline ends. The germline V gene encodes CDR1 MGHDK and CDR2 SYGVNS. CDR3 length: 14 amino acids. The CDR3 spells CASSGGLGNEKLFF. Here the CDR3 DNA reads TGTGCCAGCAGTGGAGGTCTAGGTAATGAAAAACTGTTTTTT.

This clone turned up a few times. V gene TRBV6-4 combines with J gene TRBJ2-1, with 12 bases lining up with TRBD2. Unmatched junction bases numbered 5, after V lost 6 bases and J lost 5 bases. This CDR3 has 15 residues. Germline CDR1 and CDR2: MRHNA and SNTAGT. The CDR3 nucleotides are TGTGCCAGCAGCGCTCTAGCGGGAGGGAACAATGAGCAGTTCTTC. It specifies CASSALAGGNNEQFF.

V and J are TRBV5-1 and TRBJ1-1; D may be TRBD1 (6 bases). The V gene's germline CDR1 is SGHRS and CDR2 YFSETQ. The CDR3 contains 13 residues. Trimming cost V 0 bases and J 11 bases, with 14 bases left between them. The CDR3 DNA reads TGCGCCAGCAGCTTGGATGTGGGGGCGCATGCTTTCTTT. The encoded protein is CASSLDVGAHAFF.

The chain carries TRBV27 and TRBJ1-5, with D hard to call. Germline-derived CDR1 and CDR2 are MNHEY and SMNVEV (reference sequence). V lost 0 bases and J lost 9, with 9 bases in between. The CDR3 runs to 13 residues. CDR3 DNA sequence: TGTGCCAGCAGTTTATCTATGGCTCGGCCCCAGCATTTT. Protein: CASSLSMARPQHF.

The chain uses TRBV12-3 or TRBV12-4 and TRBJ2-3; no reliable D call. V was cut by 6 bases and J by 4 bases, with 11 bases left in between. This CDR3 is 13 amino acids long. The DNA of the CDR3 is TGTGCCAGCAGCTTCCTCGCGGCAGATACGCAGTATTTT. Protein product: CASSFLAADTQYF.

This clone was detected a few times. The CDR3 loop is CASSLKGGGNYEQYF. CDR3 bases: TGTGCCAGCAGTTTAAAAGGCGGGGGAAATTACGAGCAGTACTTC. This chain connects TRBV27 to TRBJ2-7; 7 bases line up with TRBD2. CDR1 and CDR2 (germline): MNHEY, SMNVEV (reference sequence). V shed 2 bases, J shed 4 bases, and the junction held 8 bases outside the gene matches. This CDR3 comprises 15 residues.

In its sample, this clone was seen once. The genes are TRBV5-1 and TRBJ2-5; TRBD2 matches at 9 bases. Germline V gene sequence: CDR1 SGHRS, CDR2 YFSETQ. Losses at the gene ends were 3 bases for V and 4 bases for J; bases not matched to a gene: 1. There are 13 residues in the CDR3. CDR3 nucleotides: TGCGCCAGCAGCTCTAGCGGGGTAGAGACCCAGTACTTC. Amino acids: CASSSSGVETQYF.

The V and J genes are TRBV5-6 and TRBJ2-7, with 7 bases matching TRBD1. Germline V lookup: CDR1 SGHDT, CDR2 YYEEEE. The length of the CDR3 is 15 residues. With V trimmed by 2 bases and J by 4 bases, 9 bases remained unmatched. The CDR3 region has the DNA TGTGCCAGCAGCTTACCAAGGACAGGTTCTTACGAGCAGTACTTC. This translates into CASSLPRTGSYEQYF.